The 2 T cell receptor beta chains below all came from one sample that was sequenced in a study of blood T cell repertoires in COVID-19. Clones were read by immunoSEQ multiplex PCR, and TCRdb kept only the in-frame ones, dropping some. The data contain around 43,000 clones, 80% to 90% of them seen just once; the ten biggest clones take up around 9%. The sequenced sample was peripheral blood. These receptors all stem from a woman in her sixties or seventies with acute or convalescent COVID-19.

V is TRBV24-1 and J is TRBJ2-1; D gene ambiguous. Germline CDR1 and CDR2: KGHDR and SFDVKD. Trimming removed 1 base from V and 7 bases from J, with 4 bases in between. The CDR3 is 12 residues long. The CDR3 bases are TGTGCCACCAGTGATTTCCCAAATGAGCAGTTCTTC. Its translation is CATSDFPNEQFF.

The chain links TRBV19 to TRBJ2-6, with 12 bases that match TRBD1. Germline values: CDR1 LNHDA, CDR2 SQIVND (reference sequence). The CDR3 contains 17 residues. Trimming cost V 6 bases and J 4 bases; bases outside gene matches: 7. CDR3 sequence: CASRIRDRGRGANVLTF. The CDR3 DNA sequence: TGTGCCAGTAGGATCCGGGACAGGGGGCGCGGGGCCAACGTCCTGACTTTC.